The 15 T cell receptor beta chains reported below all come from one sample, sequenced in a study of cytomegalovirus exposure and HLA in healthy donors (dated by TCRdb to about 2017). Library preparation was by the immunoSEQ multiplex PCR assay. The multiplex PCR relied on a mix of 60 forward primers for TCR Vbeta segments and 13 reverse primers for TCR Jbeta segments. This immuneACCESS table, as held by TCRdb, lists in-frame sequences with V and J called but not all clones. Of the missing ones, under half trace to an unresolved V gene in checked studies; the others have no known cause. This sample holds around 160,000 clones; around 76% were observed only once. The biggest ten clones account for roughly 1% of the sample. Sequencing input: PBMCs. These receptors all stem from a woman aged 40 to 50 in good health and CMV-seronegative.

The chain carries TRBV19 and TRBJ2-1, with D possibly TRBD2 on 6 matching bases. This CDR3 region has 16 residues. CDR1 is LNHDA, CDR2 SQIVND, per germline (reference sequence). With 7 bases removed from V and 0 bases from J, the gap between germline ends came to 16 bases. CDR3 protein: CASTTGGPLSYNEQFF. The DNA for the CDR3 is TGTGCCAGTACCACCGGGGGACCCCTCTCCTACAATGAGCAGTTCTTC.

This chain links TRBV7-3 with TRBJ2-7, with 7 bases aligning to TRBD2. Germline lookup yields CDR1 SGHTA and CDR2 FQGTGA. The CDR3 totals 14 residues. V gave up 4 bases and J gave up 0 bases; unmatched junction bases: 3. The CDR3 here is CASSSSGGSYEQYF. The CDR3 nucleotides are TGTGCCAGCAGCTCCTCGGGAGGCTCCTACGAGCAGTACTTC.

The J gene is TRBJ2-5, the V gene TRBV28; the D gene is possibly TRBD1 (6 bases). Trimming shortened V by 7 bases and J by 3 bases, and 12 bases separated the two germline ends. Germline V lookup: CDR1 MDHEN, CDR2 SYDVKM. There are 13 residues in the CDR3. The CDR3: CASKVQGEETQYF. CDR3 DNA: TGTGCCAGCAAAGTACAGGGAGAAGAGACCCAGTACTTC.

This clone was detected only a few times. J is TRBJ2-1 and V is TRBV29-1, with 15 bases lining up with TRBD2. Germline CDR1 reads SQVTM; CDR2 reads ANQGSEA. The CDR3 runs to 17 residues. The V segment lost 3 bases and the J segment 1 base; nucleotides outside the gene matches: 4. In nucleotides, the CDR3 is TGCAGCGTTGAGGTGGGACTAGCGGGAGGTTCCTACAATGAGCAGTTCTTC. This translates into CSVEVGLAGGSYNEQFF.

The rearrangement uses TRBV5-1 and TRBJ2-5; no clear D gene. The CDR3 sequence is 12 residues long. The germline CDR1 and CDR2 sequences are SGHRS and YFSETQ. Trimming shortened V by 1 base and J by 4 bases, and 5 bases separated the two germline ends. The DNA for the CDR3 is TGCGCCAGCAGCTTGTCAGGAGAGACCCAGTACTTC. Protein: CASSLSGETQYF.

This chain connects TRBV2 to TRBJ2-7, with D unresolved. This CDR3 is 12 amino acids long. Germline V gene lookup returns CDR1 SNHLY and CDR2 FYNNEI. Deletions cut 8 bases from V and 1 base from J, with 9 bases between. This CDR3 is CASGRLSYEQYF. CDR3 DNA: TGTGCCAGCGGCCGACTTTCCTACGAGCAGTACTTC.

The V and J genes are TRBV5-8 and TRBJ2-5, with D possibly matching TRBD1 (6 bases). Trimming took off 3 bases at V and 5 bases at J, with 8 bases between the two ends. Germline assignment: CDR1 SGHTS and CDR2 YDEGEE. The CDR3 has 12 amino acids. CDR3: CASSSGVETQYF. The CDR3 nucleotides read TGTGCCAGCAGCTCAGGGGTTGAGACCCAGTACTTC.

V gene TRBV19 combines with J gene TRBJ2-3; 10 bases line up with TRBD1. From germline, CDR1 is LNHDA and CDR2 SQIVND (reference sequence). Unmatched junction bases numbered 0, after V lost 5 bases and J lost 4 bases. The CDR3 runs to 13 residues. CDR3 sequence reads: CASSGQGADTQYF. CDR3 coding DNA: TGTGCCAGTAGTGGACAGGGGGCAGATACGCAGTATTTT.

V and J are TRBV30 and TRBJ1-2, with a tentative D call TRBD1 (6 bases). This CDR3 is 12 amino acids long. The germline V and J ends were trimmed by 2 bases and 8 bases, with 12 bases remaining between them. CDR1 and CDR2 (germline): GTSNPN, SVGIG (reference sequence). The chain's CDR3 is CAWSIRGDGYTF. The CDR3 coding sequence is TGTGCCTGGAGTATCAGGGGAGACGGCTACACCTTC. Filled out from reference TRBV30 and TRBJ1-2, the complete variable domain reads SQTIHQWPATLVQPVGSPLSLECTVEGTSNPNLYWYRQAAGRGLQLLFYSVGIGQISSEVPQNLSASRPQDRQFILSSKKLLLSDSGFYLCAWSIRGDGYTFGSGTRLTVV.

This rearrangement joins TRBV25-1 to TRBJ1-2, with 7 nucleotides matching TRBD1. Per germline, CDR1 MGHDK and CDR2 SYGVNS. The trim removed 5 bases at V and 5 bases at J, leaving 5 bases unmatched. The CDR3 has 13 residues. In nucleotides, the CDR3 is TGTGCCAGCAGTCAGGGACAGCGATATGGCTACACCTTC. Amino acids: CASSQGQRYGYTF.

The V gene is TRBV27, the J gene TRBJ1-3; D remains ambiguous. Germline loops: CDR1 MNHEY, CDR2 SMNVEV (reference sequence). V shed 0 bases and J shed 3 bases, with 3 bases lying between them. This CDR3 is built from 13 residues. The CDR3 here is CASSLSRGNTIYF. The CDR3 DNA reads as TGTGCCAGCAGTTTATCCCGTGGAAACACCATATATTTT.

The chain employs TRBV11-3 and TRBJ2-1, with 8 bases lining up with TRBD2. Germline trimming cut 2 bases from V and 4 bases from J; bases unmatched to any gene: 4. CDR1 and CDR2 (germline): SGHNT, YENEEA. This CDR3 comprises 15 residues. As DNA, the CDR3 is TGTGCCAGCAGCTTACAAGCGGGAGCATACAATGAGCAGTTCTTC. Its protein product is CASSLQAGAYNEQFF.

The chain employs TRBV7-6 and TRBJ2-1; TRBD1 is a possible D gene (5 bases). The CDR3 covers 12 residues. From germline, CDR1 is SGHVS and CDR2 FNYEAQ. V shed 2 bases and J shed 7 bases, with 6 bases lying between them. CDR3 bases: TGTGCCAGCAGCTTAAGGGGTAATGAGCAGTTCTTC. This translates into CASSLRGNEQFF. Filled out from reference TRBV7-6 and TRBJ2-1, the complete variable domain reads GAGVSQSPRYKVTKRGQDVALRCDPISGHVSLYWYRQALGQGPEFLTYFNYEAQQDKSGLPNDRFSAERPEGSISTLTIQRTEQRDSAMYRCASSLRGNEQFFGPGTRLTVL.

The chain couples TRBV6-6 to TRBJ2-2; a possible D gene is TRBD1 (6 bases). The germline V and J ends were trimmed by 6 bases and 5 bases, with 13 bases remaining between them. Looked up from germline, CDR1 is MNHNY and CDR2 is SVGAGI (reference sequence). The CDR3 contains 14 residues. The CDR3 region has the DNA TGTGCCAGCAGGTCCTCAGGGGAAACCGGGGAGCTGTTTTTT. Protein sequence: CASRSSGETGELFF.

V usage is TRBV5-1 and J usage is TRBJ1-4; 10 bases line up with TRBD1. Germline lookup yields CDR1 SGHRS and CDR2 YFSETQ. Trimming removed 9 bases from V and 6 bases from J; junction bases left unmatched: 5. The CDR3 is made up of 13 amino acids. For the CDR3, the DNA is TGCGCCACCCGCGGGACAGGGGATGAAAAACTGTTTTTT. Protein sequence: CATRGTGDEKLFF.